This passage covers 9 T cell receptor beta chains from one sample sequenced in a study of sequential checkpoint blockade in melanoma. Specified treatment: randomized to nivolumab then ipilimumab (arm A) or the reverse (arm B). Data came from immunoSEQ multiplex PCR; TCRdb stores just in-frame clones and leaves some out. The repertoire consists of fewer than 35,000 clones, with approximately 86% occurring once and the leading ten covering more than 20%. Sample: CD8+ T cells sorted from blood (inferred from file names), taken from a patient given nivolumab and ipilimumab in sequence. The receptors come from a human donor with melanoma.

This clone appeared a few times. The chain couples TRBV6-1 to TRBJ1-4; 8 nucleotides agree with TRBD1. There are 16 residues in the CDR3. Per the germline V gene, CDR1 is MNHNS and CDR2 is SASEGT. The J segment lost 8 bases and the V segment lost 0 bases, leaving 8 bases of the junction unmatched. The CDR3 DNA reads as TGTGCCAGCAGTGAAGCGATCGGACAGGGAATAGAAAAACTGTTTTTT. It specifies CASSEAIGQGIEKLFF.

The CDR3 DNA follows: TGTGCCTGGAGTGTAGAGGTTGCCAGGGGGCGGAAAACTGAAGCTTTCTTT. It translates to CAWSVEVARGRKTEAFF. The J gene is TRBJ1-1, the V gene TRBV30; 8 bases are a match to TRBD1. V dropped 0 bases and J dropped 5; count of bases not matched to a gene: 14. Germline CDR1 GTSNPN, CDR2 SVGIG (reference sequence). The CDR3 totals 17 residues.

The chain combines TRBV19 with TRBJ1-5; D is ambiguous. CDR3 length: 17 amino acids. The germline V gene encodes CDR1 LNHDA and CDR2 SQIVND (reference sequence). V gave up 9 bases and J gave up 0 bases, with 21 bases separating them. The CDR3, as DNA: TGTGCCAGCGGGTCCCGGGTCGGACTATATAGCAATCAGCCCCAGCATTTT. Its protein product is CASGSRVGLYSNQPQHF.

The sample holds one count of this clone. The chain links TRBV19 to TRBJ1-1, with D unresolved. The CDR3 runs to 13 residues. V dropped 8 bases and J dropped 0 bases, with 10 bases sitting between them. From germline, CDR1 is LNHDA and CDR2 SQIVND (reference sequence). CDR3 protein: CASHPGMNTEAFF. The CDR3 DNA is TGTGCCAGTCACCCGGGGATGAACACTGAAGCTTTCTTT. The whole variable domain, remainder taken from reference TRBV19 and TRBJ1-1, is DGGITQSPKYLFRKEGQNVTLSCEQNLNHDAMYWYRQDPGQGLRLIYYSQIVNDFQKGDIAEGYSVSREKKESFPLTVTSAQKNPTAFYLCASHPGMNTEAFFGQGTRLTVV.

This clone came up once. The chain carries TRBV6-5 and TRBJ2-5; possible D gene TRBD1, 6 bases. The end of the DNA aligns better with TRBJ2-7, so the J call may be wrong. There are 14 residues in the CDR3. CDR1 MNHEY and CDR2 SVGAGI come from the germline V gene. For the CDR3, the DNA is TGTGCCAGCAGTTACGGACAGTCTTCCTACGAGCAGTACTTC. Its protein is CASSYGQSSYEQYF.

The gene calls are TRBV19 and TRBJ2-7; D gene uncertain. Per the germline V gene, CDR1 is LNHDA and CDR2 is SQIVND (reference sequence). The CDR3 covers 13 residues. Trimming pared 1 base from V and 6 bases from J, leaving 10 bases between. The CDR3 nucleotides read TGTGCCAGTAGTATAGCGCAGTCTGGCGAGCAGTACTTC. Protein sequence: CASSIAQSGEQYF.

The chain combines TRBV6-1 with TRBJ2-7, with 8 bases aligning to TRBD2. Germline values: CDR1 MNHNS, CDR2 SASEGT. This CDR3 is built from 15 residues. V gave up 2 bases and J gave up 2 bases; unmatched junction bases: 5. The CDR3 nucleotides are TGTGCCAGCAGTGAAATAAGCGGGGGTCCCTACGAGCAGTACTTC. It codes for CASSEISGGPYEQYF.

The chain carries TRBV27 and TRBJ2-7; a weak D match, TRBD1 (6 bases). Germline CDR1 reads MNHEY; CDR2 reads SMNVEV (reference sequence). The ends were cut back, 8 bases at V and 0 bases at J, with 11 bases in the middle. The CDR3 runs 13 residues. This CDR3 is CASVPGHSYEQYF. For the CDR3, the DNA is TGTGCCAGCGTACCGGGACACTCCTACGAGCAGTACTTC.

The chain uses TRBV7-6 and TRBJ2-7, with TRBD1 matching 9 bases. Germline CDR1 and CDR2: SGHVS and FNYEAQ. V trimming: 5 bases; J trimming: 6 bases; junction bases outside the gene matches: 8. The CDR3 has 14 residues. CDR3: CASSPTRTGVEQYF. CDR3 nucleotide sequence: TGTGCCAGCAGCCCCACCCGGACAGGGGTCGAGCAGTACTTC.